The present entry profiles one TCR beta chain with its context. What it binds is unknown. The definition of stable Graves' hyperthyroidism was no ophthalmopathy progression within 18 months. Hyperthyroidism was newly diagnosed in patients aged 18 to 65 (duration under 2 months). TCR beta CDR3 regions were amplified from RNA transcripts. First-round RT-PCR with HTBI primers amplified the TCR CDR3 region. TCRdb itself ran the multiplex PCR reads through MiXCR, one entry per CDR3 protein. The data contain 380,000 or so distinct CDR3 sequences, roughly 14% of them singletons. The data belong to a study of T cells in Graves' hyperthyroidism and ophthalmopathy. Looking at the study overall: Peripheral blood was acquired at first diagnosis, ahead of any therapy whatsoever. Study-wide points: Before onset, by a median of approximately 6.8 months, the model predicted ophthalmopathy.

J lost 5 bases, V lost 4 bases, and 11 bases had no gene match. CDR3 size: 16 residues. Per the germline V gene, CDR1 is SGHKS and CDR2 is YYEKEE (reference sequence). Sequencing used blood. The sequence was obtained from a woman aged 25 to 39 with Graves' hyperthyroidism. The rearrangement uses TRBV5-5 and TRBJ2-7, with 11 bases matching TRBD1. In DNA form, the CDR3 reads TGTGCCAGCAGCCCCGGGACAGGGGGATTCGGGGACGAGCAGTACTTC. Protein sequence: CASSPGTGGFGDEQYF.